This entry is about one TCR beta chain. Other DNA sequences within the sample encode an identical CDR3. These data are taken from a study of shared clonotypes between healthy human individuals. Looking at the study overall: CD4 naive and CD4 memory each took three plates per donor, while CD8 naive took two and CD8 memory one.

Once extracted for a subset, genomic DNA was divided evenly among several immunoSEQ plates. Some clones are missing from TCRdb's copy, which holds only in-frame ones; the method was immunoSEQ multiplex PCR. Here the sample spans 170,000 or so clones, around 63% being singletons. The CDR3 runs to 11 residues. Trimming shortened V by 5 bases and J by 3 bases, and 5 bases separated the two germline ends. Germline CDR1 is SEHNR and CDR2 is FQNEAQ (reference sequence). The TCR was taken from a man aged 25 to 40 in good health. The sample was memory CD4+ T cells sorted from blood. Subset denoted: CD45RA-negative fraction. V is TRBV7-9 and J is TRBJ2-7, with D hard to call. As DNA, the CDR3 is TGTGCCAGCAGCACGTACTACGAGCAGTACTTC. Translation gives CASSTYYEQYF.